This paragraph covers one T cell receptor beta chain sequence. The antigen this receptor binds is unknown. Per-base qualities were not stored, and no clone one base away is much larger. The library came from the immunoSEQ multiplex PCR assay. In most patients, genomic DNA was isolated using the Qiagen DNeasy Blood and Tissue Kit and sent frozen to Adaptive Biotechnologies for TCR sequencing. High-throughput TCR-beta CDR3 sequencing of genomic DNA from most patients was performed by Adaptive Biotechnologies. In the authors' own workflow: Adaptive's ImmunoSEQ software supplied the TCR sequencing data for 15 to 20 patients, while MiXCR and VDJtools were used to process a few other patients. To correct CD4 versus CD8 sorting errors, sequences present in both subsets at a frequency ratio below 5:1 were removed. CDR3 nucleotide sequences shared between donor and recipient were removed because the origin of such sequences could not be assigned. To be classed as alloreactive, a clone needed at least 2-fold expansion over unstimulated cells and a minimum CFSE-low frequency of 0.002% (template counts) or 0.001% (read counts). A clone was considered mappable if detected in the sequenced pre-transplant spleen, lymph node, or MLR CFSE-low populations of the donor or recipient. Cumulative frequency of alloreactive clones was calculated as a percentage of all sequences weighted by copy number. The clones in this table, taken by TCRdb from immuneACCESS, are in-frame only. Not every clone is retained; where verified, under half of the shortfall comes from an unresolved V gene, and the cause of the rest is unknown. V, J and clone size were drawn from that table, and D and trimming were deduced from the DNA. The table for this sample lists roughly 28,000 clones; 82% of them were counted only once. Roughly 0.7% of the sample is in the top ten clones.

The CDR3 starts with the cysteine, ends with the phenylalanine, and has 15 residues. The only DNA kept is the CDR3, 45 bases in frame from the first base. Cut back by 0 bases and 5 bases, the V and J ends lie 14 bases apart. CDR1 and CDR2 (SGDLS, YYNGEE) derive from the germline V gene. Per the publication, the time point label means: cells obtained before transplantation from donor or recipient. CD3+CD4+ and CD3+CD8+ populations were FACS-sorted from unstimulated pre-transplant donor and recipient cells taken from spleen or lymph nodes. This sample was taken from a study of graft-versus-host responses after intestinal transplantation (dated by TCRdb to the early 2020s). The study in broad terms: The transplants that recipients received were multivisceral, liver-intestinal, or isolated intestinal. Every recipient was given anti-thymocyte globulin induction, then maintenance tacrolimus and steroids for about three years. Alloreactive clones were identified by sequencing pre-transplant mixed lymphocyte reaction products and comparing them with unstimulated pre-transplant donor and recipient T cells. Bulk TCR-beta CDR3 sequencing was used to track graft-versus-host and host-versus-graft alloreactive T cell clones in the graft, circulation and bone marrow after intestinal transplantation. Samples from three later patients were sequenced in-house on an Illumina MiSeq with MiXCR processing rather than by the commercial service. A peak of at least 4% donor T cells among recipient peripheral blood mononuclear cells was the definition used for donor T cell macrochimerism. The cohort enrolled some 25 intestinal transplant recipients including one retransplant, and 3 patients lacking pretransplant specimens were excluded. What the authors observed across the whole study: In patients with donor T cell macrochimerism, the allografts had high GvH to HvG T cell clonal ratios. GvH clones were detected in recipient bone marrow, and some appeared earlier in ileal mucosa or blood, consistent with an intestinal mucosal origin. Peak levels of circulating GvH clones were associated with declines in HvG clones early after transplant. Conclusions were limited by the relatively low number and heterogeneity of intestinal transplant patients.

The chain was built from TRBV9 and TRBJ2-5, with no D gene named confidently. Sequencing was performed on unstimulated CD4+ T cells sorted from spleen or lymph node cells, taken before intestinal transplant. The clonotype originates from a human donor who received an intestinal transplant. The CDR3 region has the sequence CASSVGTHNLETQYF. The sequenced DNA is TGTGCCAGCAGCGTAGGGACCCACAACCTCGAGACCCAGTACTTC.